Presented here are 3 T cell receptor beta chains from one specimen sequenced in a study of T cell responses to AZD1222 COVID-19 vaccine. Here immunoSEQ multiplex PCR was the method, and the copy in TCRdb shows in-frame clones only, minus some. The data hold around 160,000 clones, with around 88% observed a single time. The source was peripheral blood, collected on day 0 of AZD1222 vaccination. These receptors came from an adult in good health.

The rearrangement joins TRBV29-1 to TRBJ1-1; 8 nucleotides align to TRBD1. Germline trimming cut 5 bases from V and 2 bases from J; bases unmatched to any gene: 4. The germline V gene has CDR1 SQVTM and CDR2 ANQGSEA. The CDR3 covers 13 residues. The CDR3 DNA reads TGCAGCGTTCCCGGACAGGGAAACACTGAAGCTTTCTTT. Translation gives CSVPGQGNTEAFF.

V gene TRBV27 combines with J gene TRBJ2-1; 10 positions match TRBD2. CDR1 MNHEY and CDR2 SMNVEV come from the germline V gene (reference sequence). V was clipped by 0 bases and J by 8 bases; unmatched bases: 10. This CDR3 is built from 17 residues. Here the CDR3 reads CASSLSWASGGRYEQFF. In nucleotides, the CDR3 is TGTGCCAGCAGTTTATCTTGGGCTAGCGGGGGTCGCTATGAGCAGTTCTTC.

The chain has TRBV18 and TRBJ2-1; possible D gene TRBD2, 6 bases. This CDR3 has 11 residues. Germline lookup yields CDR1 KGHSH and CDR2 LQKENI. V lost 5 bases, J lost 9 bases, and 8 bases lay in between. In DNA form, the CDR3 reads TGTGCCAGCTCAGCCGGGGGTGAGCAGTTCTTC. It is translated as CASSAGGEQFF.